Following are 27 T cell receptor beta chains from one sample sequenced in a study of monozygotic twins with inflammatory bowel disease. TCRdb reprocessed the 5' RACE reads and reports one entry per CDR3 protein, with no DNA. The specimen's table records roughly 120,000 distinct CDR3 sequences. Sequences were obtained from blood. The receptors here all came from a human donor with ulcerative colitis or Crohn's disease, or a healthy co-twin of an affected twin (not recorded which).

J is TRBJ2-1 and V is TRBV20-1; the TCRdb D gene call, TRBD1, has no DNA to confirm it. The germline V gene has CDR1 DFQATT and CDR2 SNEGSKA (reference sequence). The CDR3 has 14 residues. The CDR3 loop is CSASVGPNGYEQFF.

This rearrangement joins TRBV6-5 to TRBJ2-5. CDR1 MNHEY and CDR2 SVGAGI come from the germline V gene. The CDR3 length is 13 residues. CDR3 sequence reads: CASSYGNTGTQYF.

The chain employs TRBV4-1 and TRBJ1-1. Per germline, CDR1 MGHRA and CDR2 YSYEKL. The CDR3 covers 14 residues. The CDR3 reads CASRSDQGTTEAFF.

The CDR3 region is CASSPQTGFNSPLHF. The V gene is TRBV6-1, the J gene TRBJ1-6; there is no DNA to check the TCRdb D call of TRBD1. This CDR3 spans 15 amino acids. CDR1 and CDR2 (germline): MNHNS, SASEGT.

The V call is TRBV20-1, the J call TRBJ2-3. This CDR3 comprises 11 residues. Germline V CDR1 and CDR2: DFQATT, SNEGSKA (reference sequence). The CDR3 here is CSAMTADTQYF.

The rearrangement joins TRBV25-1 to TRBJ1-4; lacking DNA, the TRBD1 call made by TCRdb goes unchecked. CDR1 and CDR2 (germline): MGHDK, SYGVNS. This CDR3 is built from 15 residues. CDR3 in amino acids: CASSDSGTGYEKLFF.

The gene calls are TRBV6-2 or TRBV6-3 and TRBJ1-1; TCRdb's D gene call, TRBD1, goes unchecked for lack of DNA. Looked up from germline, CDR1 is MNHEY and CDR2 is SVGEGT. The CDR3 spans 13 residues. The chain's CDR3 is CASRDREGTEAFF.

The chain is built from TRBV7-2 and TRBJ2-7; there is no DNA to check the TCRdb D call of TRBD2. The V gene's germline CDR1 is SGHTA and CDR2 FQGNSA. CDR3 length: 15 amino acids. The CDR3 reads CASSPSWYSSYEQYF.

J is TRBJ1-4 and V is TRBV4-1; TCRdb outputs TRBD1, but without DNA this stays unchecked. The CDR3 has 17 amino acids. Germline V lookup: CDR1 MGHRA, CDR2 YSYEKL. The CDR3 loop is CASSQDPAGQQYEKLFF.

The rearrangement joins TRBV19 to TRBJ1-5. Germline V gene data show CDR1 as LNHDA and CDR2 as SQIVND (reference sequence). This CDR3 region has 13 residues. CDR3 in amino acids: CASSATAGQPQHF.

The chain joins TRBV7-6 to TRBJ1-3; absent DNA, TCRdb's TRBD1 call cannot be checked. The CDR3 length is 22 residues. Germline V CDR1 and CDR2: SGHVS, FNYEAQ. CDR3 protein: CASSSGQGIPHLSLISGNTIYF.

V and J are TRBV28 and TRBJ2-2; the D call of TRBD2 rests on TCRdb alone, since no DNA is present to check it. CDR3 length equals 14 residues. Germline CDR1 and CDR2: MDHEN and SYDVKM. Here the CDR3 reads CASSYSGNTGELFF.

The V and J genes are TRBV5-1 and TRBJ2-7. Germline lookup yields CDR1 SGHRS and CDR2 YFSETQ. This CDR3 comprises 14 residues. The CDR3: CASSLGVRNYEQYF.

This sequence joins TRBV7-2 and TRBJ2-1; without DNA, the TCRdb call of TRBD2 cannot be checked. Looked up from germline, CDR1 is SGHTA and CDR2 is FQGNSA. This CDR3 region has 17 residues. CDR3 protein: CASSLALTLAGGKEVFF. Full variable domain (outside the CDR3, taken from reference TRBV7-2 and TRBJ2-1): GAGVSQSPSNKVTEKGKDVELRCDPISGHTALYWYRQSLGQGLEFLIYFQGNSAPDKSGLPSDRFSAERTGGSVSTLTIQRTQQEDSAVYLCASSLALTLAGGKEVFFGPGTRLTVL.

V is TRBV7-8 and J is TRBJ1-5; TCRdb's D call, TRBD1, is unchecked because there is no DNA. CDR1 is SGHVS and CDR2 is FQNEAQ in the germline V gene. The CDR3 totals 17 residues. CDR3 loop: CASSFVGQGANNQPQHF.

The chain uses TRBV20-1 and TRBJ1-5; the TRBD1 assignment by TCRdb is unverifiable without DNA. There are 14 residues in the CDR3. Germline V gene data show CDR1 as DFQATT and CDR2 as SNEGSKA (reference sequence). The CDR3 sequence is CSAGGQGINQPQHF.

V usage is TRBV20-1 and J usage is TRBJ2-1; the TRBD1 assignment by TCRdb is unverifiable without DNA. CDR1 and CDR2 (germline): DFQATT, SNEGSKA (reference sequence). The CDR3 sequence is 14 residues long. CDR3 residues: CSARVRGNYNEQFF.

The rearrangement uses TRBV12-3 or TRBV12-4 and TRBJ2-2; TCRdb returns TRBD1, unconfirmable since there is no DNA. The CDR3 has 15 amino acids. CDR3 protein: CASSFRQGDTGELFF.

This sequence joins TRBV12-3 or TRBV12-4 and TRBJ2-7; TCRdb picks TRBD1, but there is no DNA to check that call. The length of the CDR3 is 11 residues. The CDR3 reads CASSSGHEQYF.

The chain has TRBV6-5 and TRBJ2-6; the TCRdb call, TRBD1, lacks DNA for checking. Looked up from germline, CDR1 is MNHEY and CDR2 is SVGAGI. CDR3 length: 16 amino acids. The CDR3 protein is CASSYEGGSGANVLTF.

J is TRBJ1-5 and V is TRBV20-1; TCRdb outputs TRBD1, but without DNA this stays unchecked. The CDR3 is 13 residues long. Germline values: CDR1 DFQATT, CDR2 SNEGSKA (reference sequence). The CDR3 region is CSAGGKGNQPQHF.

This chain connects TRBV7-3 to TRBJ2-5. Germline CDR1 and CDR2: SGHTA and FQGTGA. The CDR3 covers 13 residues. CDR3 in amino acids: CASSYGLGETQYF. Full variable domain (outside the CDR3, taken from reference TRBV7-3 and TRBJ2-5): GAGVSQTPSNKVTEKGKYVELRCDPISGHTALYWYRQSLGQGPEFLIYFQGTGAADDSGLPNDRFFAVRPEGSVSTLKIQRTERGDSAVYLCASSYGLGETQYFGPGTRLLVL.

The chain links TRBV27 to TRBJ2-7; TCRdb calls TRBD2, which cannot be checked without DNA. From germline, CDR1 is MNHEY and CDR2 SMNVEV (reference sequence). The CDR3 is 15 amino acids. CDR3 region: CASTLVGGGAYEQYF.

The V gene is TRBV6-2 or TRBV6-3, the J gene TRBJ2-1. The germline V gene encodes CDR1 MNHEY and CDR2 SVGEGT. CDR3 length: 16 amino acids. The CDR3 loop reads CASSQRVRAPYNEQFF.

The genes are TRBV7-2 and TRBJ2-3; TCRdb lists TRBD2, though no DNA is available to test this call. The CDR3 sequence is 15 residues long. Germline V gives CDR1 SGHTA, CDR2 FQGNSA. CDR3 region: CASSRYGGGVDTQYF.

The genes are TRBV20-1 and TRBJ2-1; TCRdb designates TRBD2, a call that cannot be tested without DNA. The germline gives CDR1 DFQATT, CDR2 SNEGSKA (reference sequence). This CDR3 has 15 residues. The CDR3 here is CSARDGSGSADEQFF.

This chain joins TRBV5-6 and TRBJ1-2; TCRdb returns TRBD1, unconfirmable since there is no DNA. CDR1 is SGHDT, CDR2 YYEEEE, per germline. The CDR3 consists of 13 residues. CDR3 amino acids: CASSLWAAYGYTF.